Shown below are 11 T cell receptor beta chains from a single sample sequenced in a study of T cell clonotyping in hematopoietic cell transplantation. The assay was immunoSEQ multiplex PCR, and TCRdb's table has in-frame clones only and misses some. The sample has roughly 49,000 clones, 80% to 90% seen once. Time point in this sample: recipient sample about 28 days before transplant, after cytoreduction. The material sequenced was peripheral blood mononuclear cells, taken before stem cell transplant. The receptors here all came from a man in his sixties with biphenotypic leukemia. Some clones in this sample may be carry-over from other donors' samples.

V and J are TRBV6-1 and TRBJ1-1; no clear D. This CDR3 is 13 amino acids long. The germline V and J ends were trimmed by 1 base and 9 bases, with 12 bases remaining between them. Germline CDR1 is MNHNS and CDR2 is SASEGT. CDR3: CASSEDAGIQAFF. The CDR3 DNA sequence: TGTGCCAGCAGTGAAGATGCGGGGATACAAGCTTTCTTT.

The genes are TRBV11-2 and TRBJ1-2; 10 bases match TRBD1. From germline, CDR1 is SGHAT and CDR2 FQNNGV. CDR3 length: 15 residues. V was clipped by 5 bases and J by 3 bases; unmatched bases: 6. CDR3 region: CASSLGQGGHYGYTF. CDR3 sequence (DNA): TGTGCCAGCAGCCTCGGACAGGGGGGGCACTATGGCTACACCTTC.

The rearrangement uses TRBV7-8 and TRBJ2-7; no clear D gene. Germline lookup yields CDR1 SGHVS and CDR2 FQNEAQ. The CDR3 extends over 14 amino acids. The V end was cut by 3 bases, the J end by 1 base, with 10 bases between. The CDR3 DNA reads as TGTGCCAGCAGCTTTTTCAGGAGTTCCTACGAGCAGTACTTC. It translates to CASSFFRSSYEQYF. Based on the CDR3 plus reference TRBV7-8 and TRBJ2-7, the full variable domain is GAGVSQSPRYKVAKRGQDVALRCDPISGHVSLFWYQQALGQGPEFLTYFQNEAQLDKSGLPSDRFFAERPEGSVSTLKIQRTQQEDSAVYLCASSFFRSSYEQYFGPGTRLTVT.

The chain joins TRBV5-1 to TRBJ2-2; D ambiguous. The germline V and J ends were trimmed by 4 bases and 1 base, with 8 bases remaining between them. Looked up from germline, CDR1 is SGHRS and CDR2 is YFSETQ. The CDR3 is 14 amino acids. The CDR3 nucleotides read TGCGCCAGCAGCGTGACGGTGAACACCGGGGAGCTGTTTTTT. Protein sequence: CASSVTVNTGELFF. Full variable domain (missing parts from reference TRBV5-1 and TRBJ2-2): KAGVTQTPRYLIKTRGQQVTLSCSPISGHRSVSWYQQTPGQGLQFLFEYFSETQRNKGNFPGRFSGRQFSNSRSEMNVSTLELGDSALYLCASSVTVNTGELFFGEGSRLTVL.

V gene TRBV6-1 combines with J gene TRBJ1-2, with D unresolved. Between the trimmed V and J ends, which lost 7 bases and 7 bases, there was a span of 4 bases. The CDR3 extends over 9 amino acids. Per germline, CDR1 MNHNS and CDR2 SASEGT. DNA for the CDR3: TGTGCCAGCACGGGTGGCTACACCTTC. It encodes CASTGGYTF.

V is TRBV7-2 and J is TRBJ2-5, with D perhaps matching TRBD2 (6 bases). The CDR3 contains 14 residues. V was clipped by 1 base and J by 5 bases, with 11 bases between them. Germline lookup yields CDR1 SGHTA and CDR2 FQGNSA. The CDR3 spells CASSLGRVDETQYF. CDR3 bases: TGTGCCAGCAGCTTAGGGAGGGTTGATGAGACCCAGTACTTC.

The CDR3 reads CASSLGGEDTQYF. The CDR3 coding sequence is TGTGCCAGCAGCTTAGGGGGCGAGGATACGCAGTATTTT. This sequence joins TRBV11-3 and TRBJ2-3, with D possibly being TRBD1 (5 bases). The CDR3 is 13 residues long. The ends were cut back, 1 base at V and 6 bases at J, with 8 bases in the middle. Germline CDR1 and CDR2: SGHNT and YENEEA.

V is TRBV30 and J is TRBJ1-1; D not resolved. CDR3 length equals 13 residues. Between the trimmed V and J ends, which lost 0 bases and 12 bases, there was a span of 17 bases. The germline gives CDR1 GTSNPN, CDR2 SVGIG (reference sequence). The CDR3 spells CAWSVLSGGESFF. The CDR3 DNA reads TGTGCCTGGAGTGTACTTTCAGGTGGAGAATCTTTCTTT.

This chain connects TRBV9 to TRBJ2-3, with no clear D. The germline gives CDR1 SGDLS, CDR2 YYNGEE. This CDR3 contains 18 residues. V lost 0 bases and J lost 1, with 18 bases in between. The CDR3 coding sequence is TGTGCCAGCAGCGTAGAATCCCGTCCCGGACGGGGCACAGATACGCAGTATTTT. Translation: CASSVESRPGRGTDTQYF. The full variable domain, with the rest looked up from reference TRBV9 and TRBJ2-3, is DSGVTQTPKHLITATGQRVTLRCSPRSGDLSVYWYQQSLDQGLQFLIQYYNGEERAKGNILERFSAQQFPDLHSELNLSSLELGDSALYFCASSVESRPGRGTDTQYFGPGTRLTVL.

The chain is built from TRBV28 and TRBJ2-4; D might be TRBD2 (8 bases). Germline V gene sequence: CDR1 MDHEN, CDR2 SYDVKM. The CDR3 consists of 17 residues. Trimming removed 4 bases from V and 11 bases from J, with 27 bases in between. The CDR3 sequence: CASSSPHSGTVGIFQYF. CDR3 nucleotide sequence: TGTGCCAGCAGTTCTCCGCATAGCGGGACAGTTGGCATCTTTCAGTACTTC.

The V call is TRBV7-9, the J call TRBJ2-7; 11 nucleotides line up with TRBD2. The CDR3 runs 16 residues. The ends lost 5 bases at V and 3 bases at J; junction bases unmatched: 9. Germline V lookup: CDR1 SEHNR, CDR2 FQNEAQ (reference sequence). The CDR3 region has the DNA TGTGCCAGCAGCCGTACCGGGACTAGCGGTTACTACGAGCAGTACTTC. This sequence encodes CASSRTGTSGYYEQYF. Combining the CDR3 with reference TRBV7-9 and TRBJ2-7 gives the whole variable domain DTGVSQNPRHKITKRGQNVTFRCDPISEHNRLYWYRQTLGQGPEFLTYFQNEAQLEKSRLLSDRFSAERPKGSFSTLEIQRTEQGDSAMYLCASSRTGTSGYYEQYFGPGTRLTVT.